One and the same sample provided the 27 T cell receptor beta chains below, sequenced in a study of cytomegalovirus exposure and HLA in healthy donors. Researchers ran the PCR with 60 Vbeta and 13 Jbeta primers. TCRdb keeps only in-frame clones here, not all; method: immunoSEQ multiplex PCR. This sample has 100,000 to 150,000 clones; approximately 80% occur once, and the top ten carry around 1.2%. Sequenced: PBMCs. All receptors derive from a girl aged 2-10 years in good health and CMV-seronegative.

DNA of the CDR3: TGTGCCAGCAGGGGCGGGATTACGGAGTTCTTC. It specifies CASRGGITEFF. The chain combines TRBV2 with TRBJ2-1, with D possibly being TRBD2 (6 bases). The CDR3 sequence is 11 residues long. Looked up from germline, CDR1 is SNHLY and CDR2 is FYNNEI. V lost 6 bases, J lost 14 bases, and 14 bases lay in between.

J is TRBJ2-5 and V is TRBV4-1; D possibly corresponds to TRBD2 (6 bases). With 0 bases removed from V and 1 base from J, the gap between germline ends came to 9 bases. Germline V lookup: CDR1 MGHRA, CDR2 YSYEKL. The CDR3 covers 15 residues. The CDR3 DNA reads as TGCGCCAGCAGCCAAGATGGGGACTTCCAAGAGACCCAGTACTTC. It encodes CASSQDGDFQETQYF.

This clone was counted a few times. The chain couples TRBV4-1 to TRBJ1-3; a possible D gene is TRBD1 (6 bases). Germline V gene data show CDR1 as MGHRA and CDR2 as YSYEKL. The CDR3 covers 15 residues. Trimming left V 1 base short and J 3 bases short, with 10 bases between. The CDR3 DNA sequence: TGCGCCAGCAGCCAAGCAGGGGACGATGGAAACACCATATATTTT. This codes for CASSQAGDDGNTIYF.

V and J are TRBV7-2 and TRBJ2-1, with 10 bases identical to TRBD1. CDR1 and CDR2 from the germline V gene are SGHTA and FQGNSA. This CDR3 has 14 residues. V lost 5 bases to trimming and J lost 8 bases; unmatched junction nucleotides: 6. CDR3 in amino acids: CASSDRGRSHEQFF. In DNA form, the CDR3 reads TGTGCCAGCAGCGACAGGGGGCGCAGCCATGAGCAGTTCTTC.

The V call is TRBV4-2, the J call TRBJ1-6, with a tentative D call TRBD1 (6 bases). Trimming cost V 4 bases and J 8 bases, with 15 bases left between them. Germline CDR1 is LGHNA and CDR2 is YNFKEQ. This CDR3 is built from 15 residues. The CDR3 loop is CASSPSDSTHSPLHF. The CDR3 DNA reads TGTGCCAGCAGCCCATCGGACAGTACCCATTCACCCCTCCACTTT.

V usage is TRBV5-4 and J usage is TRBJ1-2; D unresolved. Germline V gives CDR1 SGHNT, CDR2 YYREEE (reference sequence). CDR3 size: 13 residues. With 6 bases removed from V and 8 bases from J, the gap between germline ends came to 17 bases. The CDR3 loop reads CASTPDYFGGYTF. The CDR3 coding sequence is TGTGCCAGCACCCCGGACTACTTCGGCGGCTACACCTTC.

The rearrangement uses TRBV18 and TRBJ2-1; 7 positions agree with TRBD2. There are 17 residues in the CDR3. V was pared by 6 bases and J by 9 bases, with 20 bases of the junction left unmatched. The germline gives CDR1 KGHSH, CDR2 LQKENI. The chain's CDR3 is CASSSQSGIIYFGEQFF. As DNA, the CDR3 is TGTGCCAGCTCGAGCCAAAGCGGGATAATATATTTTGGTGAGCAGTTCTTC.

In its sample, this clone was seen a few times. V gene TRBV6-5 combines with J gene TRBJ2-1; TRBD2 matches at 9 bases. The CDR3 is made up of 15 amino acids. Unmatched junction bases numbered 8, after V lost 5 bases and J lost 6 bases. From germline, CDR1 is MNHEY and CDR2 SVGAGI. This CDR3 is CASSKTSGAANEQFF. In DNA form, the CDR3 reads TGTGCCAGCAGTAAGACTAGCGGAGCTGCCAATGAGCAGTTCTTC.

The CDR3 spells CASRRRDSSTDTQYF. CDR3 in DNA: TGTGCCAGCAGACGCCGGGACAGTAGCACAGATACGCAGTATTTT. V and J are TRBV5-8 and TRBJ2-3; TRBD1 matches at 7 bases. This CDR3 has 15 amino acids. The J segment lost 0 bases and the V segment lost 5 bases, leaving 6 bases of the junction unmatched. Germline V CDR1 and CDR2: SGHTS, YDEGEE.

CDR3 sequence: CASSWPGTGYEAFF. CDR3 nucleotide sequence: TGTGCCAGCAGCTGGCCCGGGACAGGGTATGAAGCTTTCTTT. The chain carries TRBV7-2 and TRBJ1-1; the match to TRBD1 covers 9 bases. Per germline, CDR1 SGHTA and CDR2 FQGNSA. This CDR3 has 14 residues. V lost 4 bases, J lost 7 bases, and 7 bases stayed unmatched.

The chain combines TRBV2 with TRBJ1-2; 8 bases match TRBD1. This CDR3 has 14 residues. Trimming cost V 7 bases and J 1 base; bases outside gene matches: 5. Germline-derived CDR1 and CDR2 are SNHLY and FYNNEI. This CDR3 is CASTRQGINYGYTF. Written as DNA, the CDR3 is TGTGCCAGCACCAGACAGGGGATTAACTATGGCTACACCTTC.

This chain links TRBV2 with TRBJ1-5; D not certain. The CDR3 runs 14 residues. CDR1 is SNHLY and CDR2 is FYNNEI in the germline V gene. Trimming cost V 6 bases and J 0 bases, with 9 bases left between them. In DNA, the CDR3 is TGTGCCAGCAGCGACACCCCTAGCAATCAGCCCCAGCATTTT. It encodes CASSDTPSNQPQHF.

The rearrangement joins TRBV9 to TRBJ1-6, with 8 nucleotides matching TRBD1. The CDR3 runs 14 residues. V dropped 3 bases and J dropped 7; count of bases not matched to a gene: 3. Germline V CDR1 and CDR2: SGDLS, YYNGEE. CDR3 in amino acids: CASSGQGTNSPLHF. For the CDR3, the DNA is TGTGCCAGCAGCGGACAGGGGACAAATTCACCCCTCCACTTT.

The chain combines TRBV7-2 with TRBJ1-2; D unclear. Germline V lookup: CDR1 SGHTA, CDR2 FQGNSA. Trimming cost V 2 bases and J 8 bases, with 18 bases left between them. CDR3 length equals 15 residues. The CDR3, as DNA: TGTGCCAGCAGCTTATCTGTCGGGGAGGCGTGGGGCTACACCTTC. This translates into CASSLSVGEAWGYTF.

The chain uses TRBV5-8 and TRBJ2-1; 9 bases line up with TRBD1. The CDR3 has 16 residues. Germline V CDR1 and CDR2: SGHTS, YDEGEE. V shed 2 bases and J 7 bases; nucleotides not matched to a gene: 10. The CDR3 region is CASSFWKGQGINEQFF. The CDR3 coding sequence is TGTGCCAGCAGCTTTTGGAAAGGACAGGGGATTAATGAGCAGTTCTTC.

The chain combines TRBV30 with TRBJ2-5; 7 bases align to TRBD1. TRBJ2-7 matches the DNA end more closely, so the J call is doubtful. The germline CDR1 and CDR2 sequences are GTSNPN and SVGIG (reference sequence). The length of the CDR3 is 15 residues. The CDR3 spells CAWSVESQGPYEQYF. The CDR3 DNA follows: TGTGCCTGGAGTGTAGAATCACAGGGGCCCTACGAGCAGTACTTC.

The chain recombines TRBV19 with TRBJ1-1; D remains unclear. The CDR3 totals 13 residues. Germline CDR1 is LNHDA and CDR2 is SQIVND (reference sequence). V shed 6 bases and J shed 1 base, with 9 bases lying between them. The CDR3 bases are TGTGCCAGTAGCCCCGGGAGGAACACTGAAGCTTTCTTT. Its translation: CASSPGRNTEAFF.

The chain carries TRBV2 and TRBJ2-5; TRBD2 matches 12 bases. The CDR3 loop spans 16 amino acids. With V trimmed by 6 bases and J by 1 base, 6 bases remained unmatched. Germline CDR1 SNHLY, CDR2 FYNNEI. CDR3 region: CASRAGLAGPQETQYF. As DNA, the CDR3 is TGTGCCAGCAGGGCTGGACTAGCGGGACCCCAAGAGACCCAGTACTTC.

The chain couples TRBV19 to TRBJ2-7; D possibly corresponds to TRBD2 (5 bases). This CDR3 is 15 amino acids long. Germline loops: CDR1 LNHDA, CDR2 SQIVND (reference sequence). The V end was cut by 3 bases, the J end by 0 bases, with 12 bases between. CDR3 region: CASSIAGQASYEQYF. CDR3 bases: TGTGCCAGTAGTATCGCGGGCCAGGCCTCCTACGAGCAGTACTTC.

A single count supports this clone. One end of the junction fails to match germline, which may point to a read error. The chain joins TRBV4-2 to TRBJ2-7, with 7 bases that match TRBD1. The CDR3 sequence is 15 residues long. Germline lookup yields CDR1 LGHNA and CDR2 YNFKEQ. CDR3 in amino acids: CASSKDRASSYEQYF. The CDR3 DNA follows: TGTGCCAGCAGCAAAGACAGGGCGAGCTCCTACGAGCAGTACTTC.

V and J are TRBV5-3 and TRBJ1-1; D may be TRBD1 (6 bases). TRBV5-3 is an ORF, and what it does is uncertain. V lost 0 bases and J 0 bases, leaving 9 bases between the germline ends. CDR3 length: 15 amino acids. The CDR3 spells CARSLGQDMNTEAFF. The CDR3 DNA sequence: TGTGCCAGAAGCTTGGGACAGGACATGAACACTGAAGCTTTCTTT.

CDR3 sequence reads: CASSPGSDNYGYTF. CDR3 nucleotide sequence: TGTGCCAGCAGCCCGGGGTCGGATAACTATGGCTACACCTTC. This chain links TRBV5-4 with TRBJ1-2; D gene uncertain. Germline V CDR1 and CDR2: SGHNT, YYREEE (reference sequence). The CDR3 consists of 14 residues. Deletions cut 4 bases from V and 1 base from J, with 11 bases between. Filled out from reference TRBV5-4 and TRBJ1-2, the complete variable domain reads ETGVTQSPTHLIKTRGQQVTLRCSSQSGHNTVSWYQQALGQGPQFIFQYYREEENGRGNFPPRFSGLQFPNYSSELNVNALELDDSALYLCASSPGSDNYGYTFGSGTRLTVV.

The rearrangement links TRBV4-3 to TRBJ1-5; TRBD1 is a possible D gene (6 bases). CDR1 LGHNA and CDR2 YSLEER come from the germline V gene. The CDR3 length is 16 residues. The germline V and J ends were trimmed by 1 base and 5 bases, with 15 bases remaining between them. The chain's CDR3 is CASSQGAGEGHQPQHF. In DNA form, the CDR3 reads TGCGCCAGCAGCCAAGGGGCAGGGGAAGGTCATCAGCCCCAGCATTTT.

The rearrangement links TRBV10-3 to TRBJ2-5; TRBD2 agrees at 13 bases. The DNA end lines up better with TRBJ2-7; the J call may be wrong. CDR3 length: 15 amino acids. Per the germline V gene, CDR1 is ENHRY and CDR2 is SYGVKD. CDR3 sequence reads: CAISERTSGSIEQYF. In DNA, the CDR3 is TGTGCCATCAGTGAGCGGACTAGCGGGAGTATCGAGCAGTACTTC.

In its sample, this clone was seen once. For the CDR3, the DNA is TGTGCCAGCAGCCCCTGGGGGGTCAGGACTAGCAATCAGCCCCAGCATTTT. Residues: CASSPWGVRTSNQPQHF. V is TRBV28 and J is TRBJ1-5; D may be TRBD1 (5 bases). The ends were cut back, 6 bases at V and 0 bases at J, with 18 bases in the middle. From germline, CDR1 is MDHEN and CDR2 SYDVKM. The CDR3 has 17 residues.

The table lists this clone with a count of one. The rearrangement links TRBV21-1 to TRBJ2-1; the D segment call TRBD1 is taken from the table without a DNA check. TRBV21-1 constitutes a pseudogene. This CDR3 comprises 14 residues. CDR3 bases: TGTGCCAGCAGCACAAATGACAGGGACAATGAGCAGTTCTTC. This encodes CASSTNDRDNEQFF.

The J gene is TRBJ2-1, the V gene TRBV5-6; TRBD1 is a possible D gene (5 bases). The V gene lost 0 bases and the J gene lost 0 bases, with 13 bases spanning the gap. In germline, CDR1 is SGHDT, CDR2 YYEEEE. The CDR3 spans 17 residues. The chain's CDR3 is CASSLVGAASSYNEQFF. The CDR3 nucleotides read TGTGCCAGCAGCTTGGTTGGGGCAGCGAGCTCCTACAATGAGCAGTTCTTC. The full variable domain, its missing parts supplied by reference TRBV5-6 and TRBJ2-1, is DAGVTQSPTHLIKTRGQQVTLRCSPKSGHDTVSWYQQALGQGPQFIFQYYEEEERQRGNFPDRFSGHQFPNYSSELNVNALLLGDSALYLCASSLVGAASSYNEQFFGPGTRLTVL.